The clone carrying this TCR beta chain was seen repeatedly, ten times or more. The data were taken from a study of Graves' ophthalmopathy and Graves' hyperthyroidism. The J segment lost 3 bases and the V segment lost 6 bases, leaving 11 bases of the junction unmatched. This CDR3 region has 17 residues. A diagnosis was made from clinical symptoms together with serum thyroxine, TRAb, thyroid ultrasound and orbital computed tomography. RNA transcripts served as template for amplifying TCR beta CDR3 sequences. Second-round multiplex PCR came after a first-round RT-PCR that employed HTBI primers. A single record per CDR3 protein comes from TCRdb applying MiXCR to the multiplex PCR reads. The table has about 380,000 distinct CDR3 sequences, roughly 15% seen once.

The sequencing sample was made of peripheral blood. The chain has TRBV12-3 or TRBV12-4 and TRBJ2-6, with 7 positions matching TRBD1. The source is a woman younger than 30 with stable Graves' hyperthyroidism. CDR3 sequence (DNA): TGTGCCAGCAGCACGCCCGGGGACAGAGTTGGGGCCAACGTCCTGACTTTC. This codes for CASSTPGDRVGANVLTF.